This T cell receptor beta chain was identified in a study of CD8 T cell repertoires and HIV-1 epitope variants. Germline V gene lookup returns CDR1 SQVTM and CDR2 ANQGSEA. The germline V and J ends were trimmed by 3 bases and 3 bases, with 9 bases remaining between them. The CDR3 contains 13 residues. Turning to this clone: The antigen remains unidentified.

Overall study findings and caveats: Only beta chains were identified, marking proliferation to antigen, not function. Five or six clonotypes recognized Nef KF9, one HW9, none TAALDMSHF.

The protocol was immunoSEQ multiplex PCR, while the TCRdb copy is restricted to in-frame clones and leaves out a portion. Found here are some 87,000 clones, approximately 70% of them singletons; the top ten hold roughly 24%. The clonotype was recovered from a male donor with HIV. The sample taken for sequencing was uncultured baseline CD8+ T cells from peripheral blood mononuclear cells (PBMCs). The chain combines TRBV29-1 with TRBJ2-1, with D possibly matching TRBD2 (5 bases). CDR3 protein: CSVDYSGYNEQFF. The CDR3, as DNA: TGCAGCGTTGACTACAGCGGCTACAATGAGCAGTTCTTC.